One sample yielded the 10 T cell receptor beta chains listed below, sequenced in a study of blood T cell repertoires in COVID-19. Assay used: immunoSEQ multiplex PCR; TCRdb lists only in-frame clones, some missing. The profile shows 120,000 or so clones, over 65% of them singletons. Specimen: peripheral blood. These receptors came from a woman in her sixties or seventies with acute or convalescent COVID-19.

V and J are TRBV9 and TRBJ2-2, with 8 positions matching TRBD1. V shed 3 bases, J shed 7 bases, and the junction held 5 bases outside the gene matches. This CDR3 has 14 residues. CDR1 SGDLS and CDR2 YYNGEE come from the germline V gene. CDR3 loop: CASSGQGRGGELFF. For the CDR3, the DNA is TGTGCCAGCAGCGGACAGGGGCGGGGCGGGGAGCTGTTTTTT.

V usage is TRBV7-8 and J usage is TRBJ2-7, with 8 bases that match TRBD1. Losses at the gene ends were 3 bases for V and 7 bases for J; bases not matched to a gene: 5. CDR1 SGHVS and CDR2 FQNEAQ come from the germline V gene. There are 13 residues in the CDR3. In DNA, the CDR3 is TGTGCCAGCAGCTTGGACAGGGTCGAAGAGCAGTACTTC. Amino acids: CASSLDRVEEQYF.

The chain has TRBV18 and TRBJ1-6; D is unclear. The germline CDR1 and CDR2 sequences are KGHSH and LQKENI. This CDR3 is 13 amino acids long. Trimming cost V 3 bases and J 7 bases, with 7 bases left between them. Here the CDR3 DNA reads TGTGCCAGCTCACCGAACCAGAATTCACCCCTCCACTTT. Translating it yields CASSPNQNSPLHF.

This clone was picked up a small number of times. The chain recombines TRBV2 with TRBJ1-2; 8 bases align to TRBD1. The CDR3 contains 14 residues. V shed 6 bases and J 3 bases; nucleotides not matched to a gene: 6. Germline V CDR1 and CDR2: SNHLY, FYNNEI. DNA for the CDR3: TGTGCCAGCAGCGCCAACAGGGGGGACTATGGCTACACCTTC. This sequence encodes CASSANRGDYGYTF.

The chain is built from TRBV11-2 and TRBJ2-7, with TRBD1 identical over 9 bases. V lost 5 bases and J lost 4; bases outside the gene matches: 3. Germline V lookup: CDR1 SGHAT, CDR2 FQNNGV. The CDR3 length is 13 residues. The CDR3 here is CASSTGQGYEQYF. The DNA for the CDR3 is TGTGCCAGCAGCACCGGACAGGGGTACGAGCAGTACTTC.

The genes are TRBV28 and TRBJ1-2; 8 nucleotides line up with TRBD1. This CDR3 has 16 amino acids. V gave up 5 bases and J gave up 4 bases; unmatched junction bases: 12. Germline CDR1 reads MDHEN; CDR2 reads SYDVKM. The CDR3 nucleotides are TGTGCCAGCAGTCCGACAGGGGTCACCACAGTCTATGGCTACACCTTC. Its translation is CASSPTGVTTVYGYTF.

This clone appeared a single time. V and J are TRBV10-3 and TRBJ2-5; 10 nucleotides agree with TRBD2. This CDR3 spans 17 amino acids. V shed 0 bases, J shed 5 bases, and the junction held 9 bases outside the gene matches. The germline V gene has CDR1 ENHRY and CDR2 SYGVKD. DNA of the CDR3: TGTGCCATCAGTGAGTCTGGAGCGGGGGGGCGCCGGGAGACCCAGTACTTC. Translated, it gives CAISESGAGGRRETQYF.

The CDR3 here is CASSLRTSGFQETQYF. The CDR3 coding sequence is TGTGCCAGCAGCTTAAGGACTAGCGGGTTTCAAGAGACCCAGTACTTC. The V and J genes are TRBV7-2 and TRBJ2-5, with TRBD2 identical over 11 bases. The CDR3 contains 16 residues. Trimming cost V 2 bases and J 2 bases; bases outside gene matches: 4. Per germline, CDR1 SGHTA and CDR2 FQGNSA.

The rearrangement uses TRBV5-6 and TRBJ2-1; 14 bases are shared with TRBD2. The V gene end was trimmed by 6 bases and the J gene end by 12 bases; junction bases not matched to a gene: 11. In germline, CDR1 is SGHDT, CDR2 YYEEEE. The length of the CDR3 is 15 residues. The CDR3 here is CASNLGLAGDWSQFF. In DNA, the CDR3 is TGTGCCAGCAACCTGGGACTAGCGGGGGATTGGTCGCAGTTCTTC. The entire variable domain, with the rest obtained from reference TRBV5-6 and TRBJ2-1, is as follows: DAGVTQSPTHLIKTRGQQVTLRCSPKSGHDTVSWYQQALGQGPQFIFQYYEEEERQRGNFPDRFSGHQFPNYSSELNVNALLLGDSALYLCASNLGLAGDWSQFFGPGTRLTVL.

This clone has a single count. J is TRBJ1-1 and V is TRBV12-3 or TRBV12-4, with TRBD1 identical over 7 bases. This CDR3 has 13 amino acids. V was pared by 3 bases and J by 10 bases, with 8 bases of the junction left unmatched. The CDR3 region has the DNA TGTGCCAGCAGTTTTAGAGGGGGCGCAGGAGCTTTCTTT. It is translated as CASSFRGGAGAFF.